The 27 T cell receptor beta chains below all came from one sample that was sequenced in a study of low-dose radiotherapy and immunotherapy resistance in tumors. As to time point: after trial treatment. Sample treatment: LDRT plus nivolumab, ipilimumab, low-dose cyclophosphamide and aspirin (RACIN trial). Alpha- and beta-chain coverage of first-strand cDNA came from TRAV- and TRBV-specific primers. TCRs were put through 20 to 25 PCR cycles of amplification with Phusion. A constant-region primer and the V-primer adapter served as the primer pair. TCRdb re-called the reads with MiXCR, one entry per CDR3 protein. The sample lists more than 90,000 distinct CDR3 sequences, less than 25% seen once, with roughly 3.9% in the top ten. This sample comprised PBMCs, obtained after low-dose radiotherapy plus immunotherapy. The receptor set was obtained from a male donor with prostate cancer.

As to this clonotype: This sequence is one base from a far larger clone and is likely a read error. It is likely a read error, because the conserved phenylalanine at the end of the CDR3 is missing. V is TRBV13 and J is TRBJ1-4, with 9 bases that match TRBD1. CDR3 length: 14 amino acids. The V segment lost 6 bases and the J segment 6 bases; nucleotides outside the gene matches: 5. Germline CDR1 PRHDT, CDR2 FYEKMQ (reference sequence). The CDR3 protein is CASSTTGGYEKLFY. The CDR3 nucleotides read TGTGCCAGCAGTACCACAGGGGGCTATGAAAAACTGTTTTAT.

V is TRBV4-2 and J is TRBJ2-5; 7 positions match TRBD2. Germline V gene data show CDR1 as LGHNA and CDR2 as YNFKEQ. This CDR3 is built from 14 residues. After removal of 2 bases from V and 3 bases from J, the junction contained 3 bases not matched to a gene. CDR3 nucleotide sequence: TGTGCCAGCAGCCAAAGACTAGCTGAAGAGACCCAGTACTTC. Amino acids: CASSQRLAEETQYF.

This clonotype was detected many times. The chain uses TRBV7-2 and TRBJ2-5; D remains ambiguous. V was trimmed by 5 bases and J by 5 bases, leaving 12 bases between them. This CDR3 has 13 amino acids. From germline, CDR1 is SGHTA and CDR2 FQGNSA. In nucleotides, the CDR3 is TGTGCCAGCAGCCCCGTTACCTCGGAGACCCAGTACTTC. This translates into CASSPVTSETQYF.

DNA for the CDR3: TGTGCTAGCCGATTAGACAGGGGTGAAGCTTTCTTT. This codes for CASRLDRGEAFF. The rearrangement joins TRBV12-5 to TRBJ1-1; 8 bases map to TRBD1. The trim removed 9 bases at V and 7 bases at J, leaving 7 bases unmatched. The germline V gene encodes CDR1 LGHNT and CDR2 FRNRAP. This CDR3 comprises 12 residues.

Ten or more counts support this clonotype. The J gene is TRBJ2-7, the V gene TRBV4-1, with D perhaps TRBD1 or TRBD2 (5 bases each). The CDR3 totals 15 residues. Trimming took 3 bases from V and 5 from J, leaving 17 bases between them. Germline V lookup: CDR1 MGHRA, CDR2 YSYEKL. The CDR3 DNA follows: TGCGCCAGCAGCCACATCCGGGACGGTGACCACGAGCAGTACTTC. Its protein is CASSHIRDGDHEQYF.

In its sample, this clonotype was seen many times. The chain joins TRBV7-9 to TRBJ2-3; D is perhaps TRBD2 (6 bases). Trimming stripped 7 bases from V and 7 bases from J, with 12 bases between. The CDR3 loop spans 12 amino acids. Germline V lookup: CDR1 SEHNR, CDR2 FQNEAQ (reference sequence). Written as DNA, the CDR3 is TGTGCCAGCAACACCCGGGACTATACGCAGTATTTT. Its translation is CASNTRDYTQYF.

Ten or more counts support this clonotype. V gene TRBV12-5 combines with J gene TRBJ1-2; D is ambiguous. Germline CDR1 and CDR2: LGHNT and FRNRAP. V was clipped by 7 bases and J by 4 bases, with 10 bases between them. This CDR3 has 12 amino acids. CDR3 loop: CASASDGYGYTF. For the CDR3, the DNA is TGTGCTAGTGCCTCGGACGGCTATGGCTACACCTTC.

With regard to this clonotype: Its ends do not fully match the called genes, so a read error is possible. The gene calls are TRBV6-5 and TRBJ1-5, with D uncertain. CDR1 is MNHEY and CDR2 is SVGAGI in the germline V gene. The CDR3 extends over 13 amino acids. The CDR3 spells CAGSYNSNQPQHF. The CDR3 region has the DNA TGTGCCGGCAGTTACAACAGCAATCAGCCCCAGCATTTT.

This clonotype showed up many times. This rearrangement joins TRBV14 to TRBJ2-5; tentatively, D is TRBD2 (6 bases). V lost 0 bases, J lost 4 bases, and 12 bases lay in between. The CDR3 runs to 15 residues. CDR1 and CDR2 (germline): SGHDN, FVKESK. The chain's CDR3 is CASSQERGIGETQYF. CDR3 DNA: TGTGCCAGCAGCCAAGAGCGGGGTATAGGAGAGACCCAGTACTTC.

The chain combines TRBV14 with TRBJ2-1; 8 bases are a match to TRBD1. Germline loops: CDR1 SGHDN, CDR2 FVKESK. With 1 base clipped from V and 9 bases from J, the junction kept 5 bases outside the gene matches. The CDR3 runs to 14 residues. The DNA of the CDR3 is TGTGCCAGCAGCCAAGCTCAGGGGGCGGCTGAGCAGTTCTTC. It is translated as CASSQAQGAAEQFF. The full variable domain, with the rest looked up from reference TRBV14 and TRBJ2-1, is EAGVTQFPSHSVIEKGQTVTLRCDPISGHDNLYWYRRVMGKEIKFLLHFVKESKQDESGMPNNRFLAERTGGTYSTLKVQPAELEDSGVYFCASSQAQGAAEQFFGPGTRLTVL.

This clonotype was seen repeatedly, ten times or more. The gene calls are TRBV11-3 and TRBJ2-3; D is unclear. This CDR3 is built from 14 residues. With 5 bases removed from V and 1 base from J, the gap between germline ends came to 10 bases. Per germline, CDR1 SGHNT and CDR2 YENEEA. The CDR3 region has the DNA TGTGCCAGCAGCGCCAGCGCCGGCACAGATACGCAGTATTTT. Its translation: CASSASAGTDTQYF.

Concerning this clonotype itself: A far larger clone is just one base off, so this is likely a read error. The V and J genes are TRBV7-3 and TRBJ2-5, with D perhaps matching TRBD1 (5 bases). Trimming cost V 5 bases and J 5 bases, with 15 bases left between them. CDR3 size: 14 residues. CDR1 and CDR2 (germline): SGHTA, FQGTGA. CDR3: CASSRRQWAETQYF. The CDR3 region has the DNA TGTGCCAGCAGCAGAAGACAGTGGGCCGAGACCCAGTACTTC. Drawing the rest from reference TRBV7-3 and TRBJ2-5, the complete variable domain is GAGVSQTPSNKVTEKGKYVELRCDPISGHTALYWYRQSLGQGPEFLIYFQGTGAADDSGLPNDRFFAVRPEGSVSTLKIQRTERGDSAVYLCASSRRQWAETQYFGPGTRLLVL.

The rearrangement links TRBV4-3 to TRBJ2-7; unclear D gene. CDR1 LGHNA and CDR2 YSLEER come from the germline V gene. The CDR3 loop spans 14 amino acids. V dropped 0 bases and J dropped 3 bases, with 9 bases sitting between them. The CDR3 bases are TGCGCCAGCAGCCAAGAGAAATCGGTCTACGAGCAGTACTTC. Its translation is CASSQEKSVYEQYF.

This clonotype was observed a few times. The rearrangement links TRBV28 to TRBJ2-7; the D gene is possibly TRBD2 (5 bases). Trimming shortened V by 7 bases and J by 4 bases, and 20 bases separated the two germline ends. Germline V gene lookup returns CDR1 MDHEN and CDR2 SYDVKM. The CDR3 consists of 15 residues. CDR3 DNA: TGTGCCAGCACTGGACCGGCCGCAGGCGGGTACGAGCAGTACTTC. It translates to CASTGPAAGGYEQYF.

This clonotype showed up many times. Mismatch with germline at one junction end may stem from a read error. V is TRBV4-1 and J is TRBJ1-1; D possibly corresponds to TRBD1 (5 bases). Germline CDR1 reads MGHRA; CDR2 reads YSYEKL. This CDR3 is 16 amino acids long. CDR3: CASSQDPRQQRTEAFF. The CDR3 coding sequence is TGTGCCAGCAGCCAAGACCCCCGACAGCAACGCACTGAAGCTTTCTTT.

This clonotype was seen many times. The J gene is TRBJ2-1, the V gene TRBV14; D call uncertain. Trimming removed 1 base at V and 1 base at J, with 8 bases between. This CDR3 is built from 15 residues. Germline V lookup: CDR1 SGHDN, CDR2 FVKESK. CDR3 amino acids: CASSQVGGSYNEQFF. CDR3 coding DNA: TGTGCCAGCAGCCAAGTCGGTGGGTCCTACAATGAGCAGTTCTTC.

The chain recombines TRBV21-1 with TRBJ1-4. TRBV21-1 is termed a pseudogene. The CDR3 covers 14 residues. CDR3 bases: TGTGCCAGCTTTACTTTCTCAACTAATGAAAAACTGTTTTTT. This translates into CASFTFSTNEKLFF.

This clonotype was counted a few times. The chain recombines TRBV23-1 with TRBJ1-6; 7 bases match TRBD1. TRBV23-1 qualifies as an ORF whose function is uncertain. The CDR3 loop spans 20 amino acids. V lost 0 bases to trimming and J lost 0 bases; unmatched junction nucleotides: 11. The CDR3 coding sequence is TGCGCCAGCAGTCAATCGGTGGAGGGGGCATCAGGCTCCTATAATTCACCCCTCCACTTT. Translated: CASSQSVEGASGSYNSPLHF.

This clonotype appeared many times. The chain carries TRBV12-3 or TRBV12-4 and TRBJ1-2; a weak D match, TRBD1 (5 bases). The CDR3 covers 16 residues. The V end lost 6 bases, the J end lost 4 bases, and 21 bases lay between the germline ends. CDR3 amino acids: CASSERGPRNGYGYTF. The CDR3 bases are TGTGCCAGCAGCGAGAGGGGACCACGTAACGGCTATGGCTACACCTTC.

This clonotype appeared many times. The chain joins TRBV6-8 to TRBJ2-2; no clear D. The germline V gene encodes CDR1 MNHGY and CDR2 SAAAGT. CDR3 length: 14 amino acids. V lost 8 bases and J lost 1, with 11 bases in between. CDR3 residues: CASENRVNTGELFF. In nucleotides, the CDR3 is TGTGCCAGCGAAAATAGGGTGAACACCGGGGAGCTGTTTTTT.

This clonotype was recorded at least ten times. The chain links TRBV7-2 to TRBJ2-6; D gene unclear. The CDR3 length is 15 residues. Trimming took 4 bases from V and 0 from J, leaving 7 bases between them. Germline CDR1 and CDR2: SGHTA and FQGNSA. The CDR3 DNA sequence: TGTGCCAGCAGCTCATTTAGCTCTGGGGCCAACGTCCTGACTTTC. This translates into CASSSFSSGANVLTF.

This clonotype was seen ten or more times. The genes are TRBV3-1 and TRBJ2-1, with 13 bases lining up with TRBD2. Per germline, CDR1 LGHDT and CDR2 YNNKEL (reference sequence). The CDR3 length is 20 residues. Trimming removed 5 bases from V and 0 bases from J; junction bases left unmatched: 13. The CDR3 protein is CASSTRTSGGDPSSYNEQFF. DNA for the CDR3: TGTGCCAGCAGCACACGGACTAGCGGGGGAGACCCGAGCTCCTACAATGAGCAGTTCTTC.

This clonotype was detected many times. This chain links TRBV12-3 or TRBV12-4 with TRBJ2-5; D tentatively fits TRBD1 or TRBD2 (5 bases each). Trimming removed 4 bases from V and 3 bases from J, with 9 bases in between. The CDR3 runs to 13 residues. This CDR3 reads CASSSGSEETQYF. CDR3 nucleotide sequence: TGTGCCAGCAGTTCAGGGAGCGAAGAGACCCAGTACTTC.

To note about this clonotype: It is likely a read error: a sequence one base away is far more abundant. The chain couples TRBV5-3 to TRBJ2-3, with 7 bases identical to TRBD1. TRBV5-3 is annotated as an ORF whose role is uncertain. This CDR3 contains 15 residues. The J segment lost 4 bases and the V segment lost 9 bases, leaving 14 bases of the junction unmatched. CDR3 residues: CAISFTRGMSDTQYF. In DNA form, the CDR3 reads TGTGCCATCTCCTTTACCAGGGGGATGTCAGATACGCAGTATTTT.

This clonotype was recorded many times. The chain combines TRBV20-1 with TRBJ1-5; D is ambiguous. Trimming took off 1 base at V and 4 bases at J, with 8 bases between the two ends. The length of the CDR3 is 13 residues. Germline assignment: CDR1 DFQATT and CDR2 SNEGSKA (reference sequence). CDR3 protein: CSARVLENQPQHF. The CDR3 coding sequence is TGCAGTGCTAGAGTTCTGGAGAATCAGCCCCAGCATTTT.

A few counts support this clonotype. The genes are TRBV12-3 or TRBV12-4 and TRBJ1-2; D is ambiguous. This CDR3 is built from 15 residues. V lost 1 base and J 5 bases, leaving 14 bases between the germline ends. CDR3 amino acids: CASSLVPGIGYGYTF. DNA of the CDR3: TGTGCCAGCAGTTTAGTCCCCGGGATCGGGTATGGCTACACCTTC.

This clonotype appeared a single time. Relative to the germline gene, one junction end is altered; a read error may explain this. CDR3 DNA: TGTGCCAGCAGCTTACAAGGGGGCTTCCACGAGCCGTACTTC. Its translation is CASSLQGGFHEPYF. This chain links TRBV11-2 with TRBJ2-7; TRBD1 matches 7 bases. The CDR3 extends over 14 amino acids. In germline, CDR1 is SGHAT, CDR2 FQNNGV.